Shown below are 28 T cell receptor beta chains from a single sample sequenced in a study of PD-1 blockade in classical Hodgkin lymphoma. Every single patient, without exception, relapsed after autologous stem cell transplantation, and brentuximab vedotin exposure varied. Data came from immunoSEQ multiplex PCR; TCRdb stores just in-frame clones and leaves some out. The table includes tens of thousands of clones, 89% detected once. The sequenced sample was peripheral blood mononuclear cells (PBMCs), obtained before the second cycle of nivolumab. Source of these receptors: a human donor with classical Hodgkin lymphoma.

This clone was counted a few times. CDR3 protein: CASSLGGDQPQHF. For the CDR3, the DNA is TGTGCCAGCAGCTTAGGGGGCGATCAGCCCCAGCATTTT. This chain uses TRBV7-9 with TRBJ1-5; tentatively, D is TRBD1 (5 bases). The CDR3 sequence is 13 residues long. Trimming cost V 1 base and J 5 bases, with 6 bases left between them. Germline CDR1 SEHNR, CDR2 FQNEAQ (reference sequence).

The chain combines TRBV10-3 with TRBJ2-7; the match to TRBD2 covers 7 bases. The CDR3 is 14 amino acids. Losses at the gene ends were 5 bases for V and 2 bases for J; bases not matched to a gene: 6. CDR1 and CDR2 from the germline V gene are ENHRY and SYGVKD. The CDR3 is CAISTSGKPYEQYF. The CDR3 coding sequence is TGTGCCATCAGTACGAGCGGGAAGCCCTACGAGCAGTACTTC.

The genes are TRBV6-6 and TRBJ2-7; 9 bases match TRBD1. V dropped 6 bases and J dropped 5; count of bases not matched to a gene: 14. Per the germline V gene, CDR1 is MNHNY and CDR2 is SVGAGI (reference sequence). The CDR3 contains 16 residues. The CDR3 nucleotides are TGTGCCAGCAGCTACCGGGACAGGGAAGGACTAGACGAGCAGTACTTC. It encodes CASSYRDREGLDEQYF.

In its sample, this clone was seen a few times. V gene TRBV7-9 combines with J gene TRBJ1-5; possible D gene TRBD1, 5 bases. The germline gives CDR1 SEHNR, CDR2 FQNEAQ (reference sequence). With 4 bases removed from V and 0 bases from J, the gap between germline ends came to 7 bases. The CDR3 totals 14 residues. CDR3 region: CASSSDTSNQPQHF. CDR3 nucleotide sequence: TGTGCCAGCAGCTCGGACACTAGCAATCAGCCCCAGCATTTT.

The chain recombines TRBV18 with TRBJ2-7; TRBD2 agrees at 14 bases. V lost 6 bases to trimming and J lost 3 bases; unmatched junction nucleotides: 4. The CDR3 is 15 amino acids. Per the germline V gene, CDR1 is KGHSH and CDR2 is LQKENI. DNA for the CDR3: TGTGCCAGCTCCCAGGGACTAGCGGGAGACTACGAGCAGTACTTC. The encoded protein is CASSQGLAGDYEQYF.

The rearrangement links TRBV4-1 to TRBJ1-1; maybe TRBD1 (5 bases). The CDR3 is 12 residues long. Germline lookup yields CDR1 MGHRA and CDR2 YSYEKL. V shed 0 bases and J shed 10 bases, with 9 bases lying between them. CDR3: CASSQERDRAFF. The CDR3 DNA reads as TGCGCCAGCAGCCAAGAAAGAGACAGAGCTTTCTTT.

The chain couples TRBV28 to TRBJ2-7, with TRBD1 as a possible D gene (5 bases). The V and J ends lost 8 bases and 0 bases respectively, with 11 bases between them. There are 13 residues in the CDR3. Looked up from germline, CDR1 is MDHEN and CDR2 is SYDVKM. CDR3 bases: TGTGCCAGCGCAAGACAGAACTCCTACGAGCAGTACTTC. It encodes CASARQNSYEQYF.

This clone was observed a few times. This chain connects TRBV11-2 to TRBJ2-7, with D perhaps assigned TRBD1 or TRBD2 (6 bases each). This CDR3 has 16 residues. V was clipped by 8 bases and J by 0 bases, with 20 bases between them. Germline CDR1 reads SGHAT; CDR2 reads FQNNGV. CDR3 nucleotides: TGTGCCAGCCTAAGGGGGACGGGGGCGAGCTCCTACGAGCAGTACTTC. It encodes CASLRGTGASSYEQYF. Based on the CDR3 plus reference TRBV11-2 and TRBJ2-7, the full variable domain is EAGVAQSPRYKIIEKRQSVAFWCNPISGHATLYWYQQILGQGPKLLIQFQNNGVVDDSQLPKDRFSAERLKGVDSTLKIQPAKLEDSAVYLCASLRGTGASSYEQYFGPGTRLTVT.

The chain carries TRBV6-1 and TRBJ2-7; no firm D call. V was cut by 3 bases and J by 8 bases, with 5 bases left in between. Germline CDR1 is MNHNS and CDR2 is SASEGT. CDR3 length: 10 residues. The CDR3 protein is CASSDYQQYF. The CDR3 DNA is TGTGCCAGCAGTGACTATCAGCAGTACTTC.

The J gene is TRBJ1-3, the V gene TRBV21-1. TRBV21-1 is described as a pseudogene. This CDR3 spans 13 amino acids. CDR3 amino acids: CANPREGTNTIYF. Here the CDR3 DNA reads TGTGCCAACCCCCGGGAGGGAACAAACACCATATATTTT.

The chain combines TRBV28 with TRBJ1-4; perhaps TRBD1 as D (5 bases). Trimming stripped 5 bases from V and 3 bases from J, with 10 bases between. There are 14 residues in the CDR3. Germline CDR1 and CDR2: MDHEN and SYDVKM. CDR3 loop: CASSIRGANEKLFF. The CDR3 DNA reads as TGTGCCAGCAGTATAAGGGGTGCTAATGAAAAACTGTTTTTT. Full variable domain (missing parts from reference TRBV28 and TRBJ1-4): DVKVTQSSRYLVKRTGEKVFLECVQDMDHENMFWYRQDPGLGLRLIYFSYDVKMKEKGDIPEGYSVSREKKERFSLILESASTNQTSMYLCASSIRGANEKLFFGSGTQLSVL.

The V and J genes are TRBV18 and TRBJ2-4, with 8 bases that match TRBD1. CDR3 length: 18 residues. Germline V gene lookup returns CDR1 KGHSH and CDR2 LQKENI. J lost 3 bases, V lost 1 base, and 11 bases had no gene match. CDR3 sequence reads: CASSPRLQGALGKNIQYF. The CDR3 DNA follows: TGTGCCAGCTCACCACGTCTTCAGGGGGCTCTGGGCAAAAACATTCAGTACTTC.

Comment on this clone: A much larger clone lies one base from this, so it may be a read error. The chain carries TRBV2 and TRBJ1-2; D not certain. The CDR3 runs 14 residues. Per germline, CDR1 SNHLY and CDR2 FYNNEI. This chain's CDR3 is CVSSEGPGNYGYTF. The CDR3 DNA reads TGTGTCAGCAGTGAAGGGCCCGGAAACTATGGCTACACCTTC.

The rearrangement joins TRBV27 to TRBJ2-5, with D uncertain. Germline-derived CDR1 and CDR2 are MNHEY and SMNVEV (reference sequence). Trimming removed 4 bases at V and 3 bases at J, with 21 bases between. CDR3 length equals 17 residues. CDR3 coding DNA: TGTGCCAGCAGTTCCCTCTGGGCTGGTGGACCCAAAGAGACCCAGTACTTC. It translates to CASSSLWAGGPKETQYF.

The CDR3 sequence is CASSVGGKVTEAFF. DNA for the CDR3: TGTGCCAGCAGCGTAGGAGGGAAGGTAACTGAAGCTTTCTTT. The chain carries TRBV9 and TRBJ1-1, with D unresolved. This CDR3 has 14 residues. Trimming stripped 0 bases from V and 5 bases from J, with 11 bases between. CDR1 and CDR2 (germline): SGDLS, YYNGEE. Full variable domain (remainder filled in from reference TRBV9 and TRBJ1-1): DSGVTQTPKHLITATGQRVTLRCSPRSGDLSVYWYQQSLDQGLQFLIQYYNGEERAKGNILERFSAQQFPDLHSELNLSSLELGDSALYFCASSVGGKVTEAFFGQGTRLTVV.

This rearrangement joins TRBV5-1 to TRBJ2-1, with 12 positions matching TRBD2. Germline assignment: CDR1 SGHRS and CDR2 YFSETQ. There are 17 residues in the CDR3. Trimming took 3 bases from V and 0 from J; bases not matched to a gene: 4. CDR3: CASSSSSGRVSYNEQFF. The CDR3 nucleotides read TGCGCCAGCAGCTCATCTAGCGGGAGGGTCTCCTACAATGAGCAGTTCTTC.

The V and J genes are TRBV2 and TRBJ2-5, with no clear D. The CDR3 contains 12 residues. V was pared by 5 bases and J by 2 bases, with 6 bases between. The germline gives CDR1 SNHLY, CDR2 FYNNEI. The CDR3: CASSYVQETQYF. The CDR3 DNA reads TGTGCCAGCAGTTACGTGCAAGAGACCCAGTACTTC.

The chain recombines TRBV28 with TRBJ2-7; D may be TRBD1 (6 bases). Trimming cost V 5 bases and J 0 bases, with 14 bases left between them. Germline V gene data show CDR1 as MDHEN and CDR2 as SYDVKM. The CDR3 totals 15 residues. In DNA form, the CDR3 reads TGTGCCAGCAGTGACCAGGACAGCTCCTCCTACGAGCAGTACTTC. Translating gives CASSDQDSSSYEQYF.

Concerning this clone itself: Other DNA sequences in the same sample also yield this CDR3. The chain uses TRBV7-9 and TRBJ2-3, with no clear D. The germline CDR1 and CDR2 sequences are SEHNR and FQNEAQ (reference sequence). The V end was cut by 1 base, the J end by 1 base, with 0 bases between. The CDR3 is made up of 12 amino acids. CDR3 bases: TGTGCCAGCAGCTTAGGCACAGATACGCAGTATTTT. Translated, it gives CASSLGTDTQYF.

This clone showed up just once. The CDR3 coding sequence is TGCGCCAGCAGCCACGAACAGGTTAGACAGCCCCAGCATTTT. Its translation: CASSHEQVRQPQHF. J is TRBJ1-5 and V is TRBV4-1, with a possible D match to TRBD1 (5 bases). Germline V gene data show CDR1 as MGHRA and CDR2 as YSYEKL. The CDR3 consists of 14 residues. Trimming cost V 3 bases and J 7 bases, with 13 bases left between them.

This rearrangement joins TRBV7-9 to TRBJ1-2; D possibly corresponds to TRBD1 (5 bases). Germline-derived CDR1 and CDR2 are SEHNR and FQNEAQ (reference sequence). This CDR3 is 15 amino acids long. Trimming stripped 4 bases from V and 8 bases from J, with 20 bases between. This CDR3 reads CASSSPGPLDIGYTF. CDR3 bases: TGTGCCAGCAGCTCCCCGGGACCCCTAGATATCGGCTACACCTTC.

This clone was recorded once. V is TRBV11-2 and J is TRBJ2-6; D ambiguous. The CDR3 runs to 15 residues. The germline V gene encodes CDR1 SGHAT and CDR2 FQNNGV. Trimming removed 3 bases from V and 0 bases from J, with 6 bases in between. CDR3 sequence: CASSFTHSGANVLTF. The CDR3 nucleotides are TGTGCCAGCAGCTTCACCCACTCTGGGGCCAACGTCCTGACTTTC.

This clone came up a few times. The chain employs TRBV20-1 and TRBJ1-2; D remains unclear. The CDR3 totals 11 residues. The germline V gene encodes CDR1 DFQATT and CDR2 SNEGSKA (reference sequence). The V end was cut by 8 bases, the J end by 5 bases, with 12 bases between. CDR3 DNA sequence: TGCAGTACACTTGAGGGATATGGCTACACCTTC. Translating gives CSTLEGYGYTF.

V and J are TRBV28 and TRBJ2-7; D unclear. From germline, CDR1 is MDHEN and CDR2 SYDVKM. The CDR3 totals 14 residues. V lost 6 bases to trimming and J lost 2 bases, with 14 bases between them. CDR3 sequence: CASSPAPNAYEQYF. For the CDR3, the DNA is TGTGCCAGCAGCCCGGCCCCAAACGCCTACGAGCAGTACTTC.

Here the CDR3 DNA reads TGCGCCAGCAGGCAGACGACTAGCGGGATGGCAGATACGCAGTATTTT. Protein product: CASRQTTSGMADTQYF. V usage is TRBV10-2 and J usage is TRBJ2-3; 11 nucleotides agree with TRBD2. In germline, CDR1 is WSHSY, CDR2 SAAADI. CDR3 size: 16 residues. After removal of 6 bases from V and 4 bases from J, the junction contained 9 bases not matched to a gene.

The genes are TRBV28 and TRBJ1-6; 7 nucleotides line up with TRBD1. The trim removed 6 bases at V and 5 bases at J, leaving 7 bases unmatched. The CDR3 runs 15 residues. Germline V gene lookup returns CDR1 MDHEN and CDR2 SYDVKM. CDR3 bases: TGTGCCAGCAGCCAACGACAGGGAGATAATTCACCCCTCCACTTT. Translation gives CASSQRQGDNSPLHF.

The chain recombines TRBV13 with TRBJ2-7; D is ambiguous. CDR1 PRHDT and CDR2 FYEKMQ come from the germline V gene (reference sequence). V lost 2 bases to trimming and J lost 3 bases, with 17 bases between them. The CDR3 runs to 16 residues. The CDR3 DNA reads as TGTGCCAGCAGCTTATTTCAGGCGGAACCTCACTACGAGCAGTACTTC. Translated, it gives CASSLFQAEPHYEQYF.

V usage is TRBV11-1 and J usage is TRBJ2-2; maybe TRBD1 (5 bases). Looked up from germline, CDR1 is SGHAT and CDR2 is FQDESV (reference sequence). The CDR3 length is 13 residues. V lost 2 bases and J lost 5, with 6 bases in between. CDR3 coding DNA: TGTGCCAGCAGCTTACAGGGAACCGGGGAGCTGTTTTTT. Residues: CASSLQGTGELFF.